This TCR beta chain emerged from a study of blood T cell repertoires in COVID-19. As handled by the study authors: Reference gene primers were amplified, and this amplification served to estimate nucleated cell counts. Method: immunoSEQ multiplex PCR; TCRdb's copy keeps in-frame clones and lacks some. That table gives V, J and clone size, and the DNA gave D and trimming. The sample includes about 120,000 clones, approximately 88% of them seen just once. This clone was picked up one time. The receptor comes from a woman aged 70 to 79 with acute or convalescent COVID-19. Material: peripheral blood.

This CDR3 is CASSYSDRGRGGYTF. CDR3 bases: TGTGCCAGCAGTTACTCGGACAGGGGGCGAGGTGGCTACACCTTC. This sequence joins TRBV6-2 or TRBV6-3 and TRBJ1-2, with 11 bases lining up with TRBD1. With 0 bases clipped from V and 7 bases from J, the junction kept 4 bases outside the gene matches. CDR3 length: 15 amino acids. Germline V gives CDR1 MNHEY, CDR2 SVGEGT.